What follows are 17 T cell receptor beta chains derived from one specimen sequenced in a study of identical twins. MiXCR, run by TCRdb on the 5' RACE reads, gives a single entry per CDR3 protein. The table includes fewer than 550,000 distinct CDR3 sequences, approximately 14% detected once. A further study also used this sample, focusing on yellow fever vaccine responses in identical twins.

The sample consisted of CD4+ T cells sorted from blood. Receptors originate from a woman under 30 in good health.

This clonotype showed up just a few times. The gene calls are TRBV4-1 and TRBJ2-1, with 8 bases matching TRBD2. Per germline, CDR1 MGHRA and CDR2 YSYEKL. V trimming: 2 bases; J trimming: 8 bases; junction bases outside the gene matches: 11. The CDR3 runs 16 residues. As DNA, the CDR3 is TGCGCCAGCAGCCAAAAACGGGGGGGTAGGGTCGATGAGCAGTTCTTC. This translates into CASSQKRGGRVDEQFF.

This chain uses TRBV20-1 with TRBJ2-5, with 13 bases identical to TRBD2. Losses at the gene ends were 6 bases for V and 2 bases for J; bases not matched to a gene: 3. Germline assignment: CDR1 DFQATT and CDR2 SNEGSKA (reference sequence). The CDR3 contains 14 residues. The CDR3 reads CSAWGLAGQETQYF. CDR3 in DNA: TGCAGTGCGTGGGGACTAGCGGGGCAAGAGACCCAGTACTTC.

The V call is TRBV6-5, the J call TRBJ1-5; D is perhaps TRBD1 (5 bases). CDR1 is MNHEY and CDR2 is SVGAGI in the germline V gene. CDR3 length: 19 residues. Trimming removed 2 bases at V and 4 bases at J, with 24 bases between. CDR3 loop: CASSYGRQSSSIGNQPQHF. The CDR3 coding sequence is TGTGCCAGCAGTTACGGGAGACAGAGTTCGTCCATAGGAAATCAGCCCCAGCATTTT.

There are many counts of this clonotype. The chain recombines TRBV4-1 with TRBJ1-4; tentative D call: TRBD1 (5 bases). This CDR3 region has 14 residues. Trimming removed 3 bases at V and 4 bases at J, with 9 bases between. The germline V gene encodes CDR1 MGHRA and CDR2 YSYEKL. For the CDR3, the DNA is TGCGCCAGCAGCCATGAGGGACTTAATGAAAAACTGTTTTTT. It is translated as CASSHEGLNEKLFF.

This clonotype has only a few counts. V usage is TRBV24-1 and J usage is TRBJ2-2, with no clear D. The V gene lost 5 bases and the J gene lost 1 base, with 7 bases spanning the gap. The CDR3 covers 14 residues. In germline, CDR1 is KGHDR, CDR2 SFDVKD. The CDR3 nucleotides are TGTGCCACCAGTGGTTCAATGAACACCGGGGAGCTGTTTTTT. It codes for CATSGSMNTGELFF.

This clonotype was counted only a few times. This sequence joins TRBV21-1 and TRBJ2-3; TRBD1 reflects the table's D call only, with no check against the DNA. TRBV21-1 is shown as a pseudogene. The CDR3 sequence is 15 residues long. CDR3 in amino acids: CASSETGVRADTQYF. The CDR3 DNA reads as TGTGCCAGCAGCGAGACAGGGGTTAGGGCAGATACGCAGTATTTT.

This chain connects TRBV27 to TRBJ1-1; D gene ambiguous. Germline CDR1 and CDR2: MNHEY and SMNVEV (reference sequence). Deletions cut 5 bases from V and 4 bases from J, with 11 bases between. CDR3 length: 13 residues. The DNA of the CDR3 is TGTGCCAGCAGTCATGACCGAGGCACTGAAGCTTTCTTT. Residues: CASSHDRGTEAFF.

This chain uses TRBV25-1 with TRBJ1-5; 12 nucleotides match TRBD1. V gave up 5 bases and J gave up 0 bases; unmatched junction bases: 26. The CDR3 has 24 residues. In germline, CDR1 is MGHDK, CDR2 SYGVNS. CDR3 residues: CASSPYIQSGTGGAGLLSNQPQHF. The CDR3 nucleotides read TGTGCCAGCAGTCCCTATATTCAATCCGGGACAGGGGGCGCGGGGCTGCTTAGCAATCAGCCCCAGCATTTT.

This rearrangement joins TRBV12-3 or TRBV12-4 to TRBJ1-4, with TRBD1 matching 7 bases. V dropped 4 bases and J dropped 4; count of bases not matched to a gene: 6. This CDR3 contains 15 residues. Written as DNA, the CDR3 is TGTGCCAGCAGTTATGGTCAGGGGGTTAATGAAAAACTGTTTTTT. This sequence encodes CASSYGQGVNEKLFF.

This clonotype was seen many times. V is TRBV3-1 and J is TRBJ1-1; 9 bases map to TRBD1. The CDR3 spans 14 residues. Losses at the gene ends were 6 bases for V and 0 bases for J; bases not matched to a gene: 2. Germline lookup yields CDR1 LGHDT and CDR2 YNNKEL (reference sequence). The CDR3, as DNA: TGTGCCAGCAGACGGACAGGGGTGAACACTGAAGCTTTCTTT. It yields the protein CASRRTGVNTEAFF.

This clonotype was counted many times. The CDR3 nucleotides are TGCGCCAGCAGCTTGGAGTTTGATTCACCCCTCCACTTT. It translates to CASSLEFDSPLHF. The chain couples TRBV5-1 to TRBJ1-6; no clear D gene. Germline V lookup: CDR1 SGHRS, CDR2 YFSETQ. The CDR3 is 13 residues long. V lost 0 bases and J lost 8, with 6 bases in between.

V is TRBV20-1 and J is TRBJ2-7; 13 bases map to TRBD2. The V gene's germline CDR1 is DFQATT and CDR2 SNEGSKA (reference sequence). The CDR3 is made up of 17 amino acids. The CDR3: CCARARRLAGGSYEQYV. DNA for the CDR3: TGCTGTGCTAGAGCCCGGAGACTAGCGGGGGGCTCCTACGAGCAGTACGTC.

Only a few counts were recorded for this clonotype. The V call is TRBV4-2, the J call TRBJ2-1; no reliable D call. The CDR3 has 14 residues. CDR1 and CDR2 (germline): LGHNA, YNFKEQ. The V end lost 0 bases, the J end lost 7 bases, and 10 bases lay between the germline ends. Here the CDR3 reads CASSQDLRTNEQFF. Here the CDR3 DNA reads TGTGCCAGCAGCCAAGACCTAAGAACGAATGAGCAGTTCTTC.

The rearrangement uses TRBV4-1 and TRBJ2-1; possibly TRBD1 or TRBD2 for D (5 bases each). Germline CDR1 reads MGHRA; CDR2 reads YSYEKL. The CDR3 sequence is 16 residues long. Trimming took off 0 bases at V and 1 base at J, with 10 bases between the two ends. The CDR3 region is CASSQDWGISYNEQFF. Here the CDR3 DNA reads TGCGCCAGCAGCCAAGATTGGGGGATTTCCTACAATGAGCAGTTCTTC.

This chain uses TRBV6-1 with TRBJ2-3; TRBD1 might be the D (5 bases). Trimming shortened V by 6 bases and J by 1 base, and 8 bases separated the two germline ends. The CDR3 contains 13 residues. Germline CDR1 reads MNHNS; CDR2 reads SASEGT. The CDR3 sequence: CASSNRRTDTQYF. For the CDR3, the DNA is TGTGCCAGCAGCAACAGGCGCACAGATACGCAGTATTTT.

The table lists this clonotype with a few counts. This sequence joins TRBV7-9 and TRBJ1-5; D is uncertain. With 1 base removed from V and 5 bases from J, the gap between germline ends came to 6 bases. This CDR3 has 13 amino acids. The germline CDR1 and CDR2 sequences are SEHNR and FQNEAQ (reference sequence). Here the CDR3 reads CASSLVADQPQHF. The CDR3, as DNA: TGTGCCAGCAGCTTAGTGGCCGATCAGCCCCAGCATTTT.

The genes are TRBV7-7 and TRBJ2-1, with unresolved D. Germline V gives CDR1 SSHAT, CDR2 FNYEAQ (reference sequence). V lost 5 bases, J lost 6 bases, and 11 bases lay in between. This CDR3 spans 13 amino acids. CDR3 bases: TGTGCCAGCAGCCCCTCCGAAGGCAATGAGCAGTTCTTC. It codes for CASSPSEGNEQFF.